What follows describes a single T cell receptor beta chain. During its preparation, the TCRbeta library received unique molecular identifiers. One entry per CDR3 protein, called by TCRdb with MiXCR from the PCR reads. Of about 600,000 distinct CDR3 sequences listed, roughly a tenth are singletons. The data are from a study of T-cell reconstitution after alpha-beta-depleted transplantation in children. The germline V and J ends were trimmed by 1 base and 2 bases, with 17 bases remaining between them. The V gene's germline CDR1 is DFQATT and CDR2 SNEGSKA (reference sequence). This CDR3 is 16 amino acids long.

Sequencing used PBMCs from the stem cell graft donor, obtained from the stem cell graft. This TCR was recovered from a human donor who donated a stem cell graft to a child with acute myeloid leukemia. The chain employs TRBV20-1 and TRBJ2-5, with TRBD1 as a possible D gene (6 bases). Here the CDR3 DNA reads TGCAGTGCTAGAGGCAAACTCCCCACAGGGCAAGAGACCCAGTACTTC. It codes for CSARGKLPTGQETQYF.